The 3 T cell receptor beta chains presented below share a single source sample, sequenced in a study of cytomegalovirus exposure and HLA in healthy donors. 60 Vbeta and 13 Jbeta primers were used in PCR. Profiled with immunoSEQ multiplex PCR; TCRdb holds only in-frame clones, not every one. Of 95,000 to 110,000 clones in the sample, about 74% were seen once. The sequenced sample was PBMCs. Receptor source: a woman between 40 and 55 years old in good health and CMV-seropositive.

J is TRBJ1-6 and V is TRBV5-1; a possible D gene is TRBD1 (6 bases). Germline V lookup: CDR1 SGHRS, CDR2 YFSETQ. The CDR3 covers 16 residues. V lost 0 bases and J 3 bases, leaving 10 bases between the germline ends. The CDR3 loop reads CASSLGGQIYNSPLHF. The CDR3 region has the DNA TGCGCCAGCAGCTTGGGGGGGCAGATCTATAATTCACCCCTCCACTTT.

The V gene is TRBV6-5, the J gene TRBJ2-1; possible D gene TRBD1, 5 bases. Trimming stripped 7 bases from V and 9 bases from J, with 16 bases between. The CDR3 loop spans 13 amino acids. Germline lookup yields CDR1 MNHEY and CDR2 SVGAGI. CDR3 DNA: TGTGCCAGCACCTTTGTTAGGGGTGGTGAGCAGTTCTTC. It specifies CASTFVRGGEQFF.

The chain carries TRBV11-2 and TRBJ1-5; no clear D gene. Germline-derived CDR1 and CDR2 are SGHAT and FQNNGV. V lost 2 bases to trimming and J lost 5 bases, with 7 bases between them. The CDR3 spans 13 residues. The CDR3 nucleotides are TGTGCCAGCAGCTTATCCAGGTATCAGCCCCAGCATTTT. Translation: CASSLSRYQPQHF. The full variable domain, completed using reference TRBV11-2 and TRBJ1-5, is EAGVAQSPRYKIIEKRQSVAFWCNPISGHATLYWYQQILGQGPKLLIQFQNNGVVDDSQLPKDRFSAERLKGVDSTLKIQPAKLEDSAVYLCASSLSRYQPQHFGDGTRLSIL.